The 7 T cell receptor beta chains below come from one sample, sequenced in a study of response to subunit inactivated influenza vaccine. Each CDR3 protein is one row after TCRdb ran MiXCR on the RT-PCR reads. The data show more than 700,000 distinct CDR3 sequences, roughly 20% seen once. This material consisted of PBMCs from blood, taken around 5 days after vaccination. The receptors were sampled from a man aged 50-60 years who received an inactivated influenza vaccine.

This clonotype was picked up a small number of times. The V call is TRBV6-2 or TRBV6-3, the J call TRBJ2-1; 11 nucleotides line up with TRBD2. V lost 4 bases to trimming and J lost 4 bases; unmatched junction nucleotides: 6. This CDR3 has 16 residues. Germline V gives CDR1 MNHEY, CDR2 SVGEGT. The CDR3 sequence: CASSSIAGGFYNEQFF. CDR3 nucleotides: TGTGCCAGCAGTTCCATAGCGGGAGGGTTTTACAATGAGCAGTTCTTC.

This chain connects TRBV12-3 or TRBV12-4 to TRBJ2-4; TRBD1 aligns across 9 bases. With V trimmed by 1 base and J by 15 bases, 7 bases remained unmatched. This CDR3 is 13 amino acids long. The chain's CDR3 is CASSLDRTGVRYF. CDR3 nucleotides: TGTGCCAGCAGTTTAGACCGGACAGGGGTTCGGTACTTC.

This clonotype was seen more than once but under ten times. The rearrangement uses TRBV7-2 and TRBJ2-7; D is unclear. V shed 6 bases and J shed 2 bases, with 17 bases lying between them. Germline V gene lookup returns CDR1 SGHTA and CDR2 FQGNSA. The CDR3 has 15 residues. CDR3 nucleotides: TGTGCCAGCAGGCAACCCGGAGTCGGAACCTACGAGCAGTACTTC. It codes for CASRQPGVGTYEQYF.

CDR3: CASSLRGQKYEKLFF. CDR3 DNA sequence: TGTGCCAGCAGCTTGAGGGGACAGAAGTATGAAAAACTGTTTTTT. The rearrangement joins TRBV5-5 to TRBJ1-4; 7 positions match TRBD1. The germline V gene encodes CDR1 SGHKS and CDR2 YYEKEE (reference sequence). Trimming removed 1 base from V and 6 bases from J; junction bases left unmatched: 6. This CDR3 has 15 amino acids.

The genes are TRBV7-9 and TRBJ1-5, with TRBD1 identical over 7 bases. Germline assignment: CDR1 SEHNR and CDR2 FQNEAQ (reference sequence). V gave up 7 bases and J gave up 2 bases; unmatched junction bases: 8. The CDR3 length is 15 residues. CDR3 in amino acids: CASILGGQGNQPQHF. The CDR3 coding sequence is TGTGCCAGCATCTTGGGCGGACAGGGCAATCAGCCCCAGCATTTT. Filled out from reference TRBV7-9 and TRBJ1-5, the complete variable domain reads DTGVSQNPRHKITKRGQNVTFRCDPISEHNRLYWYRQTLGQGPEFLTYFQNEAQLEKSRLLSDRFSAERPKGSFSTLEIQRTEQGDSAMYLCASILGGQGNQPQHFGDGTRLSIL.

This chain connects TRBV7-2 to TRBJ2-7, with D perhaps TRBD1 (5 bases). This CDR3 has 13 residues. Germline assignment: CDR1 SGHTA and CDR2 FQGNSA. V lost 2 bases to trimming and J lost 7 bases, with 12 bases between them. As DNA, the CDR3 is TGTGCCAGCAGCTTAACCAGGGTAGAGGAGCAGTACTTC. It yields the protein CASSLTRVEEQYF.

In its sample, this clonotype was seen a few times. The chain is built from TRBV7-2 and TRBJ2-1, with D hard to call. V was trimmed by 2 bases and J by 9 bases, leaving 8 bases between them. The CDR3 is 12 residues long. From germline, CDR1 is SGHTA and CDR2 FQGNSA. DNA for the CDR3: TGTGCCAGCAGCTTAACAGCGACTGAGCAGTTCTTC. It encodes CASSLTATEQFF.